This TCR beta chain was obtained from a study of T cell responses to AZD1222 COVID-19 vaccine. Overall study findings and caveats: The sample set comprised mostly white British donors with more females, and clonal diversity was possibly underestimated. The breadth and depth of Spike-specific TCRs increased once two AZD1222 doses had been given. At baseline, seropositivity was found in only a handful of AZD1222 recipients.

Note on this clone: The antigen remains undetermined.

The assay was immunoSEQ multiplex PCR, and TCRdb's table has in-frame clones only and misses some. The sample records 90,000 to 100,000 clones, 85% being singletons. The sequenced sample was peripheral blood, obtained 28 days after the second AZD1222 dose. The receptor was isolated from an adult who received the AZD1222 COVID-19 vaccine.

The DNA for the CDR3 is TGTGCCACCCTGACGGTGAACTCCTACGAGCAGTACTTC. This encodes CATLTVNSYEQYF. V gene TRBV28 combines with J gene TRBJ2-7; D is unclear. Germline CDR1 is MDHEN and CDR2 is SYDVKM. Trimming took off 10 bases at V and 0 bases at J, with 13 bases between the two ends. The length of the CDR3 is 13 residues.